This TCR beta chain is from a study of blood T cell repertoires in COVID-19. Overall study: Nucleic acid was either cDNA or gDNA, and it came from T cells, B-cell-depleted T cells, or PBMCs.

The CDR3 sequence is 16 residues long. CDR1 and CDR2 from the germline V gene are LNHNV and YYDKDF (reference sequence). Trimming removed 0 bases from V and 8 bases from J, with 17 bases in between. Patients from Seattle were sampled longitudinally, starting during active infection. Some clones are missing from TCRdb's copy, which holds only in-frame ones; the method was immunoSEQ multiplex PCR. The table includes fewer than 65,000 clones, approximately 80% detected once. The sample was peripheral blood. This chain links TRBV15 with TRBJ2-1; possible D gene TRBD2, 7 bases. This receptor was identified in a man aged 30-40 years with COVID-19, enrolled during active disease. The CDR3 sequence: CATSREGRGGRDEQFF. The CDR3, as DNA: TGTGCCACCAGCAGAGAGGGGAGGGGGGGGCGTGATGAGCAGTTCTTC.